This TCR beta chain was documented in a study of CD8 T cells in ankylosing spondylitis. Making use of molecular barcodes, quantitative 5'-RACE generated TCR beta libraries. Each CDR3 protein is one row after TCRdb ran MiXCR on the 5' RACE reads. The sample shows some 38,000 distinct CDR3 sequences, less than 4% of them seen only once. This clonotype was seen many times. Germline CDR1 and CDR2: SGDLS and YYNGEE. Losses at the gene ends were 0 bases for V and 3 bases for J; bases not matched to a gene: 5. This CDR3 has 16 residues. This clonotype was obtained from a male donor with ankylosing spondylitis or in good health (not recorded which). The specimen sequenced was blood, either unsorted or a sorted T cell fraction (not recorded which). The chain employs TRBV9 and TRBJ2-5; 10 bases fit TRBD2. For the CDR3, the DNA is TGTGCCAGCAGCGTAGGTCTAGCGGGAGTAGAAGAGACCCAGTACTTC. It codes for CASSVGLAGVEETQYF.